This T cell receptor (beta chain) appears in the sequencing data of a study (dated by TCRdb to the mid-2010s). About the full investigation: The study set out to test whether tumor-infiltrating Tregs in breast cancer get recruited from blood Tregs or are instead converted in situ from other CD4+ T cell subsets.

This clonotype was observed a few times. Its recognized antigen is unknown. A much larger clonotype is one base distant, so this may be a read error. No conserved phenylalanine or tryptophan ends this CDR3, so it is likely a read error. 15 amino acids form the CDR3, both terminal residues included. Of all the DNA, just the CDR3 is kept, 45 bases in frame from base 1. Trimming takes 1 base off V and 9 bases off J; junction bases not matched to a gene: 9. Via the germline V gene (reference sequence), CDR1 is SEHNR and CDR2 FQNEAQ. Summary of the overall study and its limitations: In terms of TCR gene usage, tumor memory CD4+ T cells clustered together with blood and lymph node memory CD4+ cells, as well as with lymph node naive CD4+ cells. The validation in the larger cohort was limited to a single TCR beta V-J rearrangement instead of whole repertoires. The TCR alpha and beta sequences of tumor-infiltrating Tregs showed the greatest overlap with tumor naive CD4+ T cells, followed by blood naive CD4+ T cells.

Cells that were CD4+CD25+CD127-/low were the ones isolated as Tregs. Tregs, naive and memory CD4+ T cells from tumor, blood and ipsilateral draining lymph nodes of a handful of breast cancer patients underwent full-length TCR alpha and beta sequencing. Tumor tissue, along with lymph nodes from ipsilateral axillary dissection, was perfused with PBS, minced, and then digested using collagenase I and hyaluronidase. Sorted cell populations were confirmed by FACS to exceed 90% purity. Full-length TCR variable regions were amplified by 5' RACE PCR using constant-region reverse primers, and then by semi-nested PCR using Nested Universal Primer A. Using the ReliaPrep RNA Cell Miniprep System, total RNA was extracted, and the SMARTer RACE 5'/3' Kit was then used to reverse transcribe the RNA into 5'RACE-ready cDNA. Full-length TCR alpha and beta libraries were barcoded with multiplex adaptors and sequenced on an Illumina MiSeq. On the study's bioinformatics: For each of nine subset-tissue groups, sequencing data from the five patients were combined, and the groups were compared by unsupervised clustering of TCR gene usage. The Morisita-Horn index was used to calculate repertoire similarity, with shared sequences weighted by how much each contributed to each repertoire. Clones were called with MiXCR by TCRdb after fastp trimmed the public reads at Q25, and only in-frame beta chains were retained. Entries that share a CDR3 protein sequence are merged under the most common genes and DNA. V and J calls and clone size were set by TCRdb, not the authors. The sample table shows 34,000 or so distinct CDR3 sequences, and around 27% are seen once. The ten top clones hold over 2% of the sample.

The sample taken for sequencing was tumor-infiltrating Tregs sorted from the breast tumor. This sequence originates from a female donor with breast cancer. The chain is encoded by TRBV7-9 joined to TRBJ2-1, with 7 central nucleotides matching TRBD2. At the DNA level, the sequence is TGTGCCAGCAGCTTAGGGGCGGGAGAAGAGGGTGAGCAGTTCCTC. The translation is CASSLGAGEEGEQFL.